This T cell receptor (beta chain) was found in a study of T cells in Graves' hyperthyroidism and ophthalmopathy. In patients aged 18 to 65, hyperthyroidism was newly diagnosed, with duration under 2 months. Uncontrolled infection, other autoimmune disease, pregnancy or lactation barred patients from enrollment. Germline CDR1 is KGHSH and CDR2 is LQKENI. The V end lost 3 bases, the J end lost 2 bases, and 8 bases lay between the germline ends. The length of the CDR3 is 14 residues. Findings of the study overall: Expanded thyroid clonotypes (above 0.001) were mostly also found in blood.

Authors of the study amplified TCR beta CDR3 regions from RNA transcripts. Researchers ran a first-round RT-PCR on the TCR CDR3 using the HTBI primer set. One entry per CDR3 protein results from TCRdb running MiXCR on the multiplex PCR reads. The table includes about 200,000 distinct CDR3 sequences, over 15% detected once. This clonotype was counted ten times or more. Its antigen remains unknown. The sequence was collected from a middle-aged man with Graves' hyperthyroidism. This chain joins TRBV18 and TRBJ1-3; D call uncertain. What was sequenced was blood. CDR3 in DNA: TGTGCCAGCTCACCGAACTCTCCTGGAAACACCATATATTTT. It translates to CASSPNSPGNTIYF.